The 6 T cell receptor beta chains below come from one sample, sequenced in a study of T cell responses to AZD1222 COVID-19 vaccine. Assay: immunoSEQ multiplex PCR; the TCRdb copy retains only in-frame clones and omits some. The repertoire holds 140,000 or so clones, 88% seen once, with roughly 5.2% in the top ten. Sequencing used peripheral blood, obtained 28 days after the second dose of the MenACWY control vaccine. The receptors were gathered from an adult who received the MenACWY meningococcal vaccine as a control.

The J gene is TRBJ2-1, the V gene TRBV7-3; tentatively, D is TRBD2 (6 bases). This CDR3 has 15 residues. Trimming stripped 2 bases from V and 3 bases from J, with 11 bases between. Per the germline V gene, CDR1 is SGHTA and CDR2 is FQGTGA. The CDR3 reads CASSLGRGFYNEQFF. CDR3 DNA sequence: TGTGCCAGCAGCTTAGGGCGGGGATTCTACAATGAGCAGTTCTTC.

V gene TRBV18 combines with J gene TRBJ1-1, with 7 bases identical to TRBD1. The CDR3 has 17 residues. CDR1 is KGHSH and CDR2 is LQKENI in the germline V gene. After removal of 3 bases from V and 7 bases from J, the junction contained 17 bases not matched to a gene. The CDR3: CASSPGTEMVGGVEAFF. CDR3 sequence (DNA): TGTGCCAGCTCACCCGGGACAGAAATGGTGGGCGGTGTTGAAGCTTTCTTT.

The chain is built from TRBV9 and TRBJ2-5, with 13 positions matching TRBD2. The germline gives CDR1 SGDLS, CDR2 YYNGEE. This CDR3 contains 15 residues. Trimming took 3 bases from V and 5 from J; bases not matched to a gene: 4. The CDR3 loop is CASSGTSGRWETQYF. The CDR3 DNA sequence: TGTGCCAGCAGCGGGACTAGCGGGAGATGGGAGACCCAGTACTTC.

The chain couples TRBV4-1 to TRBJ1-6; D call uncertain. V was cut by 0 bases and J by 9 bases, with 3 bases left in between. CDR3 length equals 12 residues. In germline, CDR1 is MGHRA, CDR2 YSYEKL. The CDR3 coding sequence is TGCGCCAGCAGCCAAGATTTTTCACCCCTCCACTTT. Amino acid sequence: CASSQDFSPLHF.

This chain uses TRBV9 with TRBJ2-1, with 7 bases identical to TRBD1. The CDR3 is made up of 14 amino acids. Looked up from germline, CDR1 is SGDLS and CDR2 is YYNGEE. With 4 bases clipped from V and 5 bases from J, the junction kept 6 bases outside the gene matches. The chain's CDR3 is CASSLGGQHNEQFF. CDR3 coding DNA: TGTGCCAGCAGCCTTGGGGGACAGCACAATGAGCAGTTCTTC.

This clone was observed a single time. V is TRBV15 and J is TRBJ2-2; D unclear. Trimming cost V 5 bases and J 3 bases, with 7 bases left between them. The CDR3 extends over 13 amino acids. Looked up from germline, CDR1 is LNHNV and CDR2 is YYDKDF (reference sequence). For the CDR3, the DNA is TGTGCCACCAGCGGACCTCACACCGGGGAGCTGTTTTTT. Residues: CATSGPHTGELFF.